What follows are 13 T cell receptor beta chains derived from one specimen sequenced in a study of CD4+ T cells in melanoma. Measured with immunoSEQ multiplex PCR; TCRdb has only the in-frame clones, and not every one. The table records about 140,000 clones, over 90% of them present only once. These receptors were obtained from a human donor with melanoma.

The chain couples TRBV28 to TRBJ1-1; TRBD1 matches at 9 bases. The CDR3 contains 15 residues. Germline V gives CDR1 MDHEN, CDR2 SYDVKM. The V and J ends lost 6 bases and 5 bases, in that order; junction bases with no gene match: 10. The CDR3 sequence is CASRDPGTGLTEAFF. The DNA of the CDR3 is TGTGCCAGCAGGGATCCCGGGACAGGGCTTACTGAAGCTTTCTTT.

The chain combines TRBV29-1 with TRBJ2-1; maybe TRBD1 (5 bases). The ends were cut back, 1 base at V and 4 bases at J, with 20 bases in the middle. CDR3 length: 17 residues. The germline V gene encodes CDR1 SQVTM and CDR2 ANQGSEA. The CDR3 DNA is TGCAGCGTTGAAGGTGGCAGGGCCCCGGCCCATTACAATGAGCAGTTCTTC. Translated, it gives CSVEGGRAPAHYNEQFF.

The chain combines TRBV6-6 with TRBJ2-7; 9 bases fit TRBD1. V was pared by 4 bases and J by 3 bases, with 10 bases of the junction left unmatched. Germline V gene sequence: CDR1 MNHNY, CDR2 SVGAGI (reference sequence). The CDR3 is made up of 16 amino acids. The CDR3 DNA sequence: TGTGCCAGCAGTTCCTACAGGGGGCAGGGCGGCTACGAGCAGTACTTC. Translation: CASSSYRGQGGYEQYF.

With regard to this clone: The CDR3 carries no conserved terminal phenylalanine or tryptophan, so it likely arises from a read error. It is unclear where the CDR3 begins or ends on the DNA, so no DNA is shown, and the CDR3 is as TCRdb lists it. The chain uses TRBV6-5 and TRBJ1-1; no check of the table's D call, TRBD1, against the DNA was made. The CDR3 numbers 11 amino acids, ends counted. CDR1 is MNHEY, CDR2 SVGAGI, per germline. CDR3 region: CASGGGPGTLV.

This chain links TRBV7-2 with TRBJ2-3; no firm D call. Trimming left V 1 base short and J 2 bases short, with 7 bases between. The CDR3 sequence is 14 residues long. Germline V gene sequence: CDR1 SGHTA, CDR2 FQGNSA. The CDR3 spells CASSLGTYTDTQYF. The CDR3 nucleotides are TGTGCCAGCAGCTTAGGGACCTACACAGATACGCAGTATTTT.

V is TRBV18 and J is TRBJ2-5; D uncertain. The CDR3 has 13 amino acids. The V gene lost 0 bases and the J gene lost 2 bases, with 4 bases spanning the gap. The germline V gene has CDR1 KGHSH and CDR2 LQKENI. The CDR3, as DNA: TGTGCCAGCTCACCACCGGGGCAAGAGACCCAGTACTTC. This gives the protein CASSPPGQETQYF.

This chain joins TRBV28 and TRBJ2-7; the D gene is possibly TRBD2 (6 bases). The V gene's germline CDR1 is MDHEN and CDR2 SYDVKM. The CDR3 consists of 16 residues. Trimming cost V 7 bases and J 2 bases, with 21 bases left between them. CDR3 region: CASTSINSGVAYEQYF. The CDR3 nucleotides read TGTGCCAGCACTTCAATCAATTCGGGGGTGGCCTACGAGCAGTACTTC.

CDR3 region: CASSLQRGGRGKNIQYF. CDR3 bases: TGTGCCAGCAGTTTACAGCGGGGGGGCCGAGGCAAAAACATTCAGTACTTC. The chain joins TRBV28 to TRBJ2-4; TRBD2 aligns across 10 bases. V shed 2 bases and J 3 bases; nucleotides not matched to a gene: 7. The CDR3 has 17 residues. CDR1 is MDHEN, CDR2 SYDVKM, per germline. Full variable domain (missing parts from reference TRBV28 and TRBJ2-4): DVKVTQSSRYLVKRTGEKVFLECVQDMDHENMFWYRQDPGLGLRLIYFSYDVKMKEKGDIPEGYSVSREKKERFSLILESASTNQTSMYLCASSLQRGGRGKNIQYFGAGTRLSVL.

The CDR3 sequence is CASAGNTEAFF. The DNA for the CDR3 is TGTGCCAGCGCCGGGAACACTGAAGCTTTCTTT. This chain uses TRBV6-1 with TRBJ1-1; D is undetermined. Per the germline V gene, CDR1 is MNHNS and CDR2 is SASEGT. The CDR3 is made up of 11 amino acids. Trimming stripped 8 bases from V and 1 base from J, with 5 bases between.

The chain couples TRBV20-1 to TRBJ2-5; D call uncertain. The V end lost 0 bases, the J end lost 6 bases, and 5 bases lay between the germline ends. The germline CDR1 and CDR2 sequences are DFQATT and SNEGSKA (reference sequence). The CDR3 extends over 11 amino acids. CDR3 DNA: TGCAGTGCTAGAGAGGGGAAGACCCAGTACTTC. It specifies CSAREGKTQYF.

The CDR3 DNA follows: TGTGCCAGCAGCCTCCTAGGCGGGAACACTGAAGCTTTCTTT. Translated, it gives CASSLLGGNTEAFF. The chain is built from TRBV6-6 and TRBJ1-1; D unresolved. Germline values: CDR1 MNHNY, CDR2 SVGAGI (reference sequence). This CDR3 has 14 amino acids. Trimming took 6 bases from V and 1 from J, leaving 12 bases between them.

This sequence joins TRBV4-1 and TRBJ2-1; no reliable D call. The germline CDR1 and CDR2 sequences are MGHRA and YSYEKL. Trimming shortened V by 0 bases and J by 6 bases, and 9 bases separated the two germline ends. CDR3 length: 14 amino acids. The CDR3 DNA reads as TGCGCCAGCAGCCAAGAGGAGTTGGTCAATGAGCAGTTCTTC. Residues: CASSQEELVNEQFF.

The chain's CDR3 is CASSLGPGTNYGYTF. The CDR3 DNA is TGTGCCAGCAGCTTAGGGCCGGGAACTAACTATGGCTACACCTTC. The chain combines TRBV11-2 with TRBJ1-2, with D uncertain. Between the trimmed V and J ends, which lost 1 base and 0 bases, there was a span of 9 bases. The CDR3 consists of 15 residues. Germline loops: CDR1 SGHAT, CDR2 FQNNGV.